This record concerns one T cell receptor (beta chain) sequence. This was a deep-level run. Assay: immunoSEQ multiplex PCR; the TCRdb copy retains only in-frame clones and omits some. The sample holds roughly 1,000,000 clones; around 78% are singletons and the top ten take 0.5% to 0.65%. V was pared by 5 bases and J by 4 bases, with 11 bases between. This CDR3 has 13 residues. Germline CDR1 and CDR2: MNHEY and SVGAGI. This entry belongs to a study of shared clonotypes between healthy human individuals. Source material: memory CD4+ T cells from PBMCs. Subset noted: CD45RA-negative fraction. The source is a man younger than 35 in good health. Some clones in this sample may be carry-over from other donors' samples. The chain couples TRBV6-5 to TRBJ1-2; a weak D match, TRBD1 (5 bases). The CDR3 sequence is CASSDSGAYGYTF. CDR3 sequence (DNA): TGTGCCAGCAGTGACAGTGGGGCCTATGGCTACACCTTC.